Shown below are 24 T cell receptor beta chains from a single sample sequenced in a study of blood T cell repertoires in COVID-19. Clones were sequenced by immunoSEQ multiplex PCR, and TCRdb holds only the in-frame ones, with some missing. The data contain approximately 100,000 clones, approximately 79% of them seen just once; the ten biggest clones take up around a sixth. The sequenced material came from peripheral blood. The receptors come from a woman of 80 years or more with active or convalescent COVID-19.

This clone has more than one count but fewer than ten. V usage is TRBV7-8 and J usage is TRBJ2-2; TRBD1 is a possible D gene (5 bases). The CDR3 spans 14 residues. V lost 6 bases, J lost 7 bases, and 15 bases lay in between. CDR1 is SGHVS, CDR2 FQNEAQ, per germline. The CDR3 protein is CASRPTAVGGELFF. In DNA form, the CDR3 reads TGTGCCAGCAGGCCGACAGCCGTGGGCGGGGAGCTGTTTTTT.

This clone was picked up a small number of times. The chain employs TRBV19 and TRBJ1-1, with D unresolved. The germline gives CDR1 LNHDA, CDR2 SQIVND (reference sequence). V lost 2 bases, J lost 1 base, and 8 bases lay in between. This CDR3 has 14 amino acids. CDR3 DNA: TGTGCCAGTAGTATACTCGACTCGAACACTGAAGCTTTCTTT. This sequence encodes CASSILDSNTEAFF.

The chain joins TRBV7-2 to TRBJ2-5; no definite D call. Trimming pared 1 base from V and 2 bases from J, leaving 5 bases between. The CDR3 covers 13 residues. Germline V CDR1 and CDR2: SGHTA, FQGNSA. CDR3 residues: CASSLGQQETQYF. The CDR3 nucleotides read TGTGCCAGCAGCTTAGGGCAGCAAGAGACCCAGTACTTC.

A few counts support this clone. V is TRBV7-2 and J is TRBJ2-7, with TRBD2 as a possible D gene (5 bases). Per the germline V gene, CDR1 is SGHTA and CDR2 is FQGNSA. V was trimmed by 4 bases and J by 7 bases, leaving 20 bases between them. CDR3 length: 15 amino acids. CDR3 nucleotides: TGTGCCAGCAGCTCTCGGAAGGACTGGAACGCTGAGCAGTACTTC. This encodes CASSSRKDWNAEQYF. Full variable domain (missing parts from reference TRBV7-2 and TRBJ2-7): GAGVSQSPSNKVTEKGKDVELRCDPISGHTALYWYRQSLGQGLEFLIYFQGNSAPDKSGLPSDRFSAERTGGSVSTLTIQRTQQEDSAVYLCASSSRKDWNAEQYFGPGTRLTVT.

J is TRBJ1-2 and V is TRBV7-8; 8 bases fit TRBD1. This CDR3 comprises 14 residues. CDR1 and CDR2 from the germline V gene are SGHVS and FQNEAQ. J was trimmed by 2 bases and V by 7 bases; bases with no gene match: 6. The CDR3 DNA follows: TGTGCCAGCAACTCACAGGGGGGCAACTATGGCTACACCTTC. Translating gives CASNSQGGNYGYTF.

This chain's CDR3 is CSVEDLLADSTDTQYF. DNA for the CDR3: TGCAGCGTTGAAGATCTCCTAGCGGACTCCACAGATACGCAGTATTTT. The genes are TRBV29-1 and TRBJ2-3, with 7 bases fitting TRBD2. The germline CDR1 and CDR2 sequences are SQVTM and ANQGSEA. V shed 0 bases and J 2 bases; nucleotides not matched to a gene: 8. This CDR3 has 16 residues.

For this clone: The identical CDR3 is also encoded by other nucleotide sequences in the sample. This chain links TRBV6-5 with TRBJ2-3; 10 bases fit TRBD1. This CDR3 is 14 amino acids long. From germline, CDR1 is MNHEY and CDR2 SVGAGI. The trim removed 6 bases at V and 3 bases at J, leaving 3 bases unmatched. DNA of the CDR3: TGTGCCAGCAGCGACAGGGGGCTGACAGATACGCAGTATTTT. Translation: CASSDRGLTDTQYF.

The gene calls are TRBV6-5 and TRBJ2-1; 7 bases fit TRBD2. The CDR3 runs to 14 residues. The V gene's germline CDR1 is MNHEY and CDR2 SVGAGI. J gave up 4 bases and V 10 bases, and 10 bases lay outside the gene matches. CDR3 sequence reads: CATRMPGGYNEQFF. For the CDR3, the DNA is TGTGCCACCCGAATGCCGGGAGGATACAATGAGCAGTTCTTC.

V usage is TRBV12-3 or TRBV12-4 and J usage is TRBJ1-2; D call uncertain. The CDR3 runs 11 residues. V shed 4 bases and J shed 7 bases, with 7 bases lying between them. CDR3 region: CASSSRFGYTF. The CDR3, as DNA: TGTGCCAGCAGTTCCAGGTTTGGCTACACCTTC.

The gene calls are TRBV5-1 and TRBJ1-4; 10 nucleotides align to TRBD1. Unmatched junction bases numbered 7, after V lost 4 bases and J lost 7 bases. The CDR3 totals 15 residues. Per the germline V gene, CDR1 is SGHRS and CDR2 is YFSETQ. The CDR3 coding sequence is TGCGCCAGCAGCGAGGGACAGGGGTCGAGTGAAAAACTGTTTTTT. Protein sequence: CASSEGQGSSEKLFF.

Only one count was recorded for this clone. The chain has TRBV19 and TRBJ1-2; the match to TRBD1 covers 9 bases. The germline V gene encodes CDR1 LNHDA and CDR2 SQIVND (reference sequence). The junction had 9 bases not matched to a gene; V was cut back by 7 bases and J by 6 bases. CDR3 length: 14 amino acids. The CDR3 nucleotides are TGTGCCAGTATAACGGACAGGGGAGGGAATGGCTACACCTTC. This encodes CASITDRGGNGYTF.

This rearrangement joins TRBV7-3 to TRBJ2-5, with D perhaps matching TRBD2 (5 bases). V lost 3 bases and J lost 5, with 13 bases in between. The CDR3 is 14 residues long. CDR1 and CDR2 from the germline V gene are SGHTA and FQGTGA. The CDR3 DNA reads TGTGCCAGCAGCTTGGGCGGTCCGGGGGAGACCCAGTACTTC. Its translation: CASSLGGPGETQYF.

The chain links TRBV19 to TRBJ1-5, with 7 bases lining up with TRBD1. V lost 7 bases, J lost 6 bases, and 9 bases stayed unmatched. CDR1 and CDR2 (germline): LNHDA, SQIVND (reference sequence). This CDR3 spans 14 amino acids. Written as DNA, the CDR3 is TGTGCCAGTACCACGACAGGGTTCGGTCAGCCCCAGCATTTT. This translates into CASTTTGFGQPQHF.

The CDR3 spells CASSPQTSGSYNEQFF. The DNA of the CDR3 is TGCGCCAGCAGCCCTCAGACTAGCGGGTCCTACAATGAGCAGTTCTTC. The chain carries TRBV4-3 and TRBJ2-1; 10 nucleotides line up with TRBD2. The CDR3 covers 16 residues. V lost 4 bases, J lost 1 base, and 4 bases stayed unmatched. CDR1 and CDR2 from the germline V gene are LGHNA and YSLEER.

This rearrangement joins TRBV5-6 to TRBJ1-4; a possible D gene is TRBD1 (6 bases). The length of the CDR3 is 14 residues. CDR1 and CDR2 from the germline V gene are SGHDT and YYEEEE. The V end was cut by 5 bases, the J end by 8 bases, with 16 bases between. CDR3 loop: CASRLQGTGEKLFF. DNA for the CDR3: TGTGCCAGCAGATTACAGGGTACCGGCGAAAAACTGTTTTTT.

The chain combines TRBV12-5 with TRBJ1-5; TRBD1 aligns across 8 bases. Germline V CDR1 and CDR2: LGHNT, FRNRAP. V lost 1 base, J lost 4 bases, and 0 bases stayed unmatched. This CDR3 has 14 residues. CDR3 nucleotides: TGTGCTAGTGGTTTGGGACAGGGGAATCAGCCCCAGCATTTT. Its protein is CASGLGQGNQPQHF.

This rearrangement joins TRBV6-2 or TRBV6-3 to TRBJ1-1, with TRBD1 matching 7 bases. Germline assignment: CDR1 MNHEY and CDR2 SVGEGT. V dropped 0 bases and J dropped 0; count of bases not matched to a gene: 1. The CDR3 is made up of 15 amino acids. The CDR3 DNA sequence: TGTGCCAGCAGTTACTCGACAGGGATGAACACTGAAGCTTTCTTT. As protein: CASSYSTGMNTEAFF.

This clone turned up a few times. This sequence joins TRBV5-1 and TRBJ2-5; 10 bases agree with TRBD2. The junction had 12 bases not matched to a gene; V was cut back by 4 bases and J by 0 bases. The germline V gene has CDR1 SGHRS and CDR2 YFSETQ. The CDR3 runs to 18 residues. The CDR3 bases are TGCGCCAGCAGCCCCAGCACTAGCGGGGTTTCGTACCAAGAGACCCAGTACTTC. The encoded protein is CASSPSTSGVSYQETQYF.

The rearrangement joins TRBV18 to TRBJ2-3; D is uncertain. Germline V gives CDR1 KGHSH, CDR2 LQKENI. V was trimmed by 5 bases and J by 0 bases, leaving 3 bases between them. The CDR3 loop spans 12 amino acids. The CDR3 loop is CASSSSTDTQYF. In DNA form, the CDR3 reads TGTGCCAGCTCATCGAGCACAGATACGCAGTATTTT.

V and J are TRBV11-3 and TRBJ2-2, with D possibly being TRBD2 (5 bases). Per the germline V gene, CDR1 is SGHNT and CDR2 is YENEEA. The CDR3 covers 14 residues. Deletions cut 5 bases from V and 3 bases from J, with 10 bases between. CDR3 coding DNA: TGTGCCAGCAGCCCCGGGAAGTACACCGGGGAGCTGTTTTTT. Amino acid sequence: CASSPGKYTGELFF.

V is TRBV10-3 and J is TRBJ2-7; D perhaps matches TRBD1 (6 bases). CDR1 is ENHRY, CDR2 SYGVKD, per germline. CDR3 length: 13 amino acids. Deletions cut 4 bases from V and 5 bases from J, with 12 bases between. DNA of the CDR3: TGTGCCATCAGTGGTACGTCAGGGGACGAGCAGTACTTC. Amino acids: CAISGTSGDEQYF.

CDR3 amino acids: CASSDSRQGAYNEQFF. As DNA, the CDR3 is TGTGCCAGCAGTGACTCAAGGCAGGGGGCCTACAATGAGCAGTTCTTC. J is TRBJ2-1 and V is TRBV6-4; 7 bases are shared with TRBD1. The trim removed 0 bases at V and 2 bases at J, leaving 4 bases unmatched. From germline, CDR1 is MRHNA and CDR2 SNTAGT. The CDR3 is 16 residues long.

This clone was detected a few times. The chain carries TRBV19 and TRBJ1-2; no firm D call. CDR3 length equals 13 residues. In germline, CDR1 is LNHDA, CDR2 SQIVND (reference sequence). Deletions cut 3 bases from V and 4 bases from J, with 9 bases between. The DNA for the CDR3 is TGTGCCAGTAGTATGAGGGAACGCTATGGCTACACCTTC. Protein: CASSMRERYGYTF.

The chain employs TRBV6-6 and TRBJ2-3, with 10 positions matching TRBD1. The V segment lost 8 bases and the J segment 4 bases; nucleotides outside the gene matches: 9. The germline V gene encodes CDR1 MNHNY and CDR2 SVGAGI (reference sequence). The length of the CDR3 is 15 residues. The CDR3 is CASHDRDRGSDTQYF. The CDR3, as DNA: TGTGCCAGCCACGACCGGGACAGGGGTTCAGATACGCAGTATTTT.